These T cell receptor beta chains were read from a single sample in a study of blood T cell repertoires in COVID-19. The data were produced by immunoSEQ multiplex PCR, yet TCRdb's version contains in-frame clones alone and is incomplete. The table shows around 93,000 clones, with over 75% occurring only once. The sequenced sample was peripheral blood. These receptors were obtained from a man aged 80 or over with acute or convalescent COVID-19. Both conserved end residues are part of each CDR3. D genes are given only for firm matches. Clone size is shown for a subset of rows, as once, few, many or a class of expanded clone.

TRBJ1-2,.,.,TRBV4-3,CASSQDRGGNYGYTF,TGCGCCAGCAGCCAAGATCGGGGGGGAAACTATGGCTACACCTTC
TRBJ1-1,.,.,TRBV5-8,CASSLGIEVRVNTEAFF,TGTGCCAGCAGCCTCGGTATCGAGGTGCGGGTGAACACTGAAGCTTTCTTT
TRBJ1-5,.,TRBD1,TRBV7-8,CASSSGQDQPQHF,TGTGCCAGCAGCTCGGGACAGGATCAGCCCCAGCATTTT
TRBJ1-4,few,TRBD1,TRBV27,CASSAGQAKNEKLFF,TGTGCCAGCAGTGCCGGACAGGCGAAAAATGAAAAACTGTTTTTT
TRBJ2-7,.,.,TRBV27,CASSFREQGYEQYF,TGTGCCAGCAGTTTTCGTGAACAGGGCTACGAGCAGTACTTC
TRBJ2-1,.,TRBD2,TRBV7-3,CASSKLAGIGNEQFF,TGTGCCAGCAGCAAACTAGCGGGAATTGGCAATGAGCAGTTCTTC
TRBJ1-1,.,TRBD1,TRBV3-1/TRBV3-2,CASSQGTGSLAEAFF,TGTGCCAGCAGCCAGGGGACAGGGAGTCTGGCTGAAGCTTTCTTT
TRBJ2-2,.,TRBD2,TRBV20-1,CSASDSGRAETGELFF,TGCAGTGCTAGTGATAGCGGGAGGGCCGAGACCGGGGAGCTGTTTTTT
TRBJ1-6,.,.,TRBV6-1,CASSADIRKSPLHF,TGTGCCAGCAGCGCGGACATCCGAAAATCACCCCTCCACTTT
TRBJ1-4,.,.,TRBV19,CASSDGGGANEKLFF,TGTGCCAGTAGTGATGGAGGAGGGGCTAATGAAAAACTGTTTTTT
TRBJ1-5,.,.,TRBV2,CASSERSPRLSNQPQHF,TGTGCCAGCAGTGAAAGGAGCCCGAGATTAAGCAATCAGCCCCAGCATTTT
TRBJ1-5,.,.,TRBV5-1,CASRGTPENNQPQHF,TGCGCCAGCCGCGGGACCCCTGAGAACAATCAGCCCCAGCATTTT
TRBJ1-5,.,.,TRBV6-5,CASGSGGGQPQHF,TGTGCCAGCGGGTCTGGAGGCGGGCAGCCCCAGCATTTT
TRBJ2-2,few,TRBD1,TRBV9,CASSVEDRAEAGELFF,TGTGCCAGCAGCGTAGAGGACAGGGCGGAAGCCGGGGAGCTGTTTTTT
TRBJ1-1,.,TRBD1,TRBV5-1,CASSITGTGVPRAEAFF,TGCGCCAGCAGCATTACCGGGACAGGGGTTCCCCGCGCTGAAGCTTTCTTT
TRBJ2-5,.,TRBD2,TRBV6-4,CASSDSTSGGAEETQYF,TGTGCCAGCAGTGACTCCACTAGCGGGGGGGCGGAAGAGACCCAGTACTTC
TRBJ2-5,.,TRBD2,TRBV7-8,CASSLGGRETQYF,TGTGCCAGCAGCCTGGGGGGGAGGGAGACCCAGTACTTC
TRBJ2-7,few,.,TRBV6-6,CASSPRGTESVRGEQYF,TGTGCCAGCAGTCCAAGGGGGACGGAATCAGTACGTGGAGAGCAGTACTTC
TRBJ2-1,.,TRBD2,TRBV5-5,CASTLSGGASYNEQFF,TGTGCCAGCACCCTTAGCGGGGGGGCATCCTACAATGAGCAGTTCTTC
TRBJ1-6,.,.,TRBV10-2,CASSGGQRNSPLHF,TGCGCCAGCAGTGGGGGGCAGAGAAATTCACCCCTCCACTTT
TRBJ1-1,.,.,TRBV7-2,CASSPGLRNTEAFF,TGTGCCAGCAGCCCCGGTTTGAGGAACACTGAAGCTTTCTTT
TRBJ1-2,.,TRBD1,TRBV6-5,CASRPQGEDGYTF,TGTGCCAGCAGACCTCAGGGGGAAGACGGCTACACCTTC
TRBJ2-7,.,TRBD2,TRBV10-2,CASSESGGGIYEQYF,TGCGCCAGCAGTGAGTCGGGCGGGGGTATCTACGAGCAGTACTTC
TRBJ1-1,.,TRBD1,TRBV28,CASTLAGGVGTEAFF,TGTGCCAGCACTCTTGCAGGGGGCGTGGGCACTGAAGCTTTCTTT
TRBJ2-1,once,.,TRBV10-3,CAISGNNEQFF,TGTGCCATATCAGGAAACAATGAGCAGTTCTTC
TRBJ2-1,.,TRBD1,TRBV5-1,CASSLDGQGPYNEQFF,TGCGCCAGCAGCCTAGATGGACAGGGGCCATACAATGAGCAGTTCTTC
TRBJ2-5,.,.,TRBV19,CASSTSTVETQYF,TGTGCCAGTAGTACCTCGACAGTAGAGACCCAGTACTTC
TRBJ1-5,.,.,TRBV18,CASSPKGLMPGRGNQPQHF,TGTGCCAGCTCACCAAAGGGACTGATGCCAGGGAGGGGCAATCAGCCCCAGCATTTT
TRBJ2-6,.,.,TRBV7-2,CASSRQGSGANVLTF,TGTGCCAGCAGCCGTCAGGGTTCCGGGGCCAACGTCCTGACTTTC
TRBJ2-2,.,.,TRBV24-1,CATSRQGDAGELFF,TGTGCCACCAGTCGGCAGGGTGACGCCGGGGAGCTGTTTTTT
TRBJ1-6,.,.,TRBV7-2,CASSHRDSNSPLHF,TGTGCCAGCAGCCACAGGGATAGCAATTCACCCCTCCACTTT
TRBJ1-4,once,TRBD1,TRBV10-2,CASSGDDRVGNEKLFF,TGCGCCAGCAGTGGCGACGACAGGGTCGGTAATGAAAAACTGTTTTTT
TRBJ1-1,.,TRBD1,TRBV5-4,CASSLATGGMNTEAFF,TGTGCCAGCAGCTTGGCGACAGGGGGCATGAACACTGAAGCTTTCTTT
TRBJ1-6,.,TRBD1,TRBV11-2,CASSLAGTGSSYNSPLHF,TGTGCCAGCAGCTTAGCCGGGACAGGCAGCTCCTATAATTCACCCCTCCACTTT
TRBJ2-6,.,.,TRBV5-4,CASSSGAGANVLTF,TGTGCCAGCAGTTCAGGGGCTGGGGCCAACGTCCTGACTTTC
TRBJ1-1,.,.,TRBV18,CASSTGNTEAFF,TGTGCCAGCTCGACAGGAAACACTGAAGCTTTCTTT
TRBJ1-1,.,TRBD1,TRBV7-9,CASSPGTGSDTEAFF,TGTGCCAGCAGCCCCGGGACAGGGTCGGACACTGAAGCTTTCTTT
TRBJ2-7,.,.,TRBV21-1,CASSKEGDGYEQYF,TGTGCCAGCAGCAAAGAGGGGGACGGCTACGAGCAGTACTTC